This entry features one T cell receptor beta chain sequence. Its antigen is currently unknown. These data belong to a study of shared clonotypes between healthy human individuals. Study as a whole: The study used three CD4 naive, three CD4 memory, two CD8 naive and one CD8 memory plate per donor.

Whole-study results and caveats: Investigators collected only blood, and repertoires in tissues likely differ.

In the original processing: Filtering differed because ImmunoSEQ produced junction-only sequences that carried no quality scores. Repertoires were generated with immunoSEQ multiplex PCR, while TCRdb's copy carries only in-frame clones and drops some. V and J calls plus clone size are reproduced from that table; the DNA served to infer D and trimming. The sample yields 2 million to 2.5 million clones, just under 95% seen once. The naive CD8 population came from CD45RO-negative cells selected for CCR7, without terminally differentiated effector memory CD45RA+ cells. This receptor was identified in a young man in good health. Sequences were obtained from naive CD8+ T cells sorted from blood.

The CDR3 here is CASSHTGTGAYEQYF. The CDR3 DNA sequence: TGCGCCAGCAGCCACACCGGGACAGGGGCCTACGAGCAGTACTTC. The V and J genes are TRBV4-1 and TRBJ2-7; TRBD1 aligns across 10 bases. CDR3 length: 15 amino acids. The ends lost 3 bases at V and 2 bases at J; junction bases unmatched: 4. Per germline, CDR1 MGHRA and CDR2 YSYEKL.